The clone carrying this T cell receptor beta chain appeared a single time. Its antigen is as yet unknown. The CDR3 sequence is 14 residues long. Germline CDR1 reads SGHRS; CDR2 reads YFSETQ. With 0 bases removed from V and 9 bases from J, the gap between germline ends came to 13 bases. As for treatment: treatment-naive control, cytoreductive nephrectomy. The method was immunoSEQ multiplex PCR; TCRdb's version includes in-frame clones alone and lacks a portion of them. The sample carries more than 3,500 clones, about 70% recorded once. The sample comes from a study of radiation and T cells in renal cell carcinoma. Study-wide results and limits: Compared with controls, irradiated tumors showed greater TCR clonality.

The specimen was tumor tissue, collected from a patient whose treatment was nephrectomy without radiotherapy. The chain is built from TRBV5-1 and TRBJ2-4; TRBD1 is a possible D gene (6 bases). The clonotype comes from a man aged 50 or older with renal cell carcinoma. The CDR3 reads CASSLAWDKSIQYF. The CDR3 bases are TGCGCCAGCAGCTTGGCCTGGGACAAGAGCATTCAGTACTTC. Using reference TRBV5-1 and TRBJ2-4 for the parts outside the CDR3, the full variable domain is KAGVTQTPRYLIKTRGQQVTLSCSPISGHRSVSWYQQTPGQGLQFLFEYFSETQRNKGNFPGRFSGRQFSNSRSEMNVSTLELGDSALYLCASSLAWDKSIQYFGAGTRLSVL.